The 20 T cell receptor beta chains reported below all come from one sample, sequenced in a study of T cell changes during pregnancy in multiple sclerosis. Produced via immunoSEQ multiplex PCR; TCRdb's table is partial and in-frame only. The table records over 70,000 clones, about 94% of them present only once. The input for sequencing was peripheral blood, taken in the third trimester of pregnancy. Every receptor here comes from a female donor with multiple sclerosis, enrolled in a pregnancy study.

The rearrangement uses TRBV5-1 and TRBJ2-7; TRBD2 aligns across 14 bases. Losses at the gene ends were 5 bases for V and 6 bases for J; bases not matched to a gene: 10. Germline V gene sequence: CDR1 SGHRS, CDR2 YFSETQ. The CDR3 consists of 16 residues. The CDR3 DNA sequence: TGCGCCAGCAGATACAGCACCGGGACTAGCGGGAGCGAGCAGTACTTC. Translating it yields CASRYSTGTSGSEQYF.

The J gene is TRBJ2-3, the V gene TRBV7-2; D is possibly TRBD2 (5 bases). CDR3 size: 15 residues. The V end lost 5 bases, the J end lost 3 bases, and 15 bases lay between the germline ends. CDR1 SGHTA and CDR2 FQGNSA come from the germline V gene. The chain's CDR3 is CASSPWTGSTDTQYF. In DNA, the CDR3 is TGTGCCAGCAGCCCCTGGACGGGGTCGACAGATACGCAGTATTTT.

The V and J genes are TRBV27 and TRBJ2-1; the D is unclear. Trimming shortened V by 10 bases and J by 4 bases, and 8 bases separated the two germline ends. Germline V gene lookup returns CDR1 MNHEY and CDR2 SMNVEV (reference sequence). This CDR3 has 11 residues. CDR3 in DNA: TGTGCCACCTCCGGGTACAATGAGCAGTTCTTC. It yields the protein CATSGYNEQFF.

The CDR3 DNA follows: TGTGCCAGCAGCCCGACTAGCGGGACTTACAATGAGCAGTTCTTC. Amino acids: CASSPTSGTYNEQFF. The rearrangement joins TRBV6-5 to TRBJ2-1; 11 bases are a match to TRBD2. The V and J ends lost 6 bases and 4 bases, in that order; junction bases with no gene match: 5. CDR1 and CDR2 from the germline V gene are MNHEY and SVGAGI. The CDR3 runs 15 residues.

This chain's CDR3 is CASKRDFTTDTQYF. In DNA, the CDR3 is TGTGCCAGCAAACGGGACTTTACCACAGATACGCAGTATTTT. The rearrangement links TRBV6-1 to TRBJ2-3; TRBD2 might be the D (6 bases). The CDR3 contains 14 residues. The germline V gene has CDR1 MNHNS and CDR2 SASEGT. V lost 7 bases to trimming and J lost 2 bases, with 13 bases between them.

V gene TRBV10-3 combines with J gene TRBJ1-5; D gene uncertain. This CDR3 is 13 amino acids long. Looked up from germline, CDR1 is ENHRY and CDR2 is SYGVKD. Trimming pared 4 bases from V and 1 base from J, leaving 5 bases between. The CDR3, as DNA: TGTGCCATCAGTGGAACAAGCAATCAGCCCCAGCATTTT. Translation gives CAISGTSNQPQHF.

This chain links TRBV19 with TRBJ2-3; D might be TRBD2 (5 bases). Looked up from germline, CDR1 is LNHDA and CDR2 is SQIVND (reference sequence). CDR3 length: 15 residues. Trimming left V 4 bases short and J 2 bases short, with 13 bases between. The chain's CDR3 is CASSTERYSTDTQYF. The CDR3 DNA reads TGTGCCAGTAGTACCGAGCGGTACTCCACAGATACGCAGTATTTT.

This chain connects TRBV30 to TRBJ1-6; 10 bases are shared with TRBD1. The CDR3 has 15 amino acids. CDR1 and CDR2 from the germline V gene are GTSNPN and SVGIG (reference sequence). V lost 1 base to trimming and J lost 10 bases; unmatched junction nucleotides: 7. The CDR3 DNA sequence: TGTGCCTGGAGTGGAAAAGGGACAGGGGAGTCACCCCTCCACTTT. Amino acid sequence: CAWSGKGTGESPLHF.

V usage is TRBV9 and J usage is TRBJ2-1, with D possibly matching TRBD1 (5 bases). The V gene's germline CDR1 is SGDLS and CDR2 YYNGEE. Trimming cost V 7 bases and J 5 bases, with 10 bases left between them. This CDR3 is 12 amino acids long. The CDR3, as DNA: TGTGCCAGCTTGGGGCCCCACAATGAGCAGTTCTTC. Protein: CASLGPHNEQFF.

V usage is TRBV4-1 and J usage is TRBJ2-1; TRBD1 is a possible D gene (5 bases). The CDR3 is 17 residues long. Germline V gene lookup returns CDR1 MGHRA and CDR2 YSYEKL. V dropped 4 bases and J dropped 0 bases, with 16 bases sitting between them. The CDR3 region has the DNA TGCGCCAGCAGCCTTTACTCTACAGGAAGCTCCTACAATGAGCAGTTCTTC. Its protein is CASSLYSTGSSYNEQFF.

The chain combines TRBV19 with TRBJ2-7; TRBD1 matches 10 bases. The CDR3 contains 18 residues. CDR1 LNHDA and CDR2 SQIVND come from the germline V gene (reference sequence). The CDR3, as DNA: TGTGCATACGCCCGGGACAGGGGTACGAGCGGGAGTGCCTACGAGCAGTACTTC. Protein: CAYARDRGTSGSAYEQYF.

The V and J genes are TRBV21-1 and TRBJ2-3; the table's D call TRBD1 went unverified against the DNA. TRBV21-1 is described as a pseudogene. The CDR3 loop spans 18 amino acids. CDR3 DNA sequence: TGTGCCAGCAGCAAAACCCCGGGACAGTCCGCGGTTATAGATACGCAGTATTTT. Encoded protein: CASSKTPGQSAVIDTQYF.

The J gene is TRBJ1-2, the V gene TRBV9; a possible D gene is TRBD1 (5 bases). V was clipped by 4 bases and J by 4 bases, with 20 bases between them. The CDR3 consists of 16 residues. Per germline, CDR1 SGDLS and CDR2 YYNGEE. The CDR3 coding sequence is TGTGCCAGCAGCCCACGAGGGTCGGGGGTAAGCTATGGCTACACCTTC. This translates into CASSPRGSGVSYGYTF.

DNA for the CDR3: TGCGCCAGCAGCCAGACAGGGGGTCGACAGGCAGCCTACAATGAGCAGTTCTTC. Translated: CASSQTGGRQAAYNEQFF. The V call is TRBV4-1, the J call TRBJ2-1; TRBD1 matches 9 bases. Germline V gene lookup returns CDR1 MGHRA and CDR2 YSYEKL. J gave up 2 bases and V 3 bases, and 11 bases lay outside the gene matches. The CDR3 is made up of 18 amino acids.

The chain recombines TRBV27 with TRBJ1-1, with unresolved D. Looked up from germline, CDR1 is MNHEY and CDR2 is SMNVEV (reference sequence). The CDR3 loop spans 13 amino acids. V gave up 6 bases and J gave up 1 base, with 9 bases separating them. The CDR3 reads CASRLYRNTEAFF. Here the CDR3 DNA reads TGTGCCAGCAGACTTTACAGGAACACTGAAGCTTTCTTT.

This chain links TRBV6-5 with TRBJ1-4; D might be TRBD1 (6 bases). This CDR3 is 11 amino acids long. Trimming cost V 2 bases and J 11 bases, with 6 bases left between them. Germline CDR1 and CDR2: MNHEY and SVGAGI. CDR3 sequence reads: CASSYRGKLFF. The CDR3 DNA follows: TGTGCCAGCAGTTACAGGGGGAAACTGTTTTTT.

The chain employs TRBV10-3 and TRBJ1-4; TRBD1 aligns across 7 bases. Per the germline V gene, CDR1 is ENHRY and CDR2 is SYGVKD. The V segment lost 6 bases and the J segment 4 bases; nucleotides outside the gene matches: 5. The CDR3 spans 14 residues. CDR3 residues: CAISGTAVNEKLFF. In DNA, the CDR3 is TGTGCCATCAGCGGGACAGCCGTTAATGAAAAACTGTTTTTT.

In DNA form, the CDR3 reads TGCAGCGTGGGGGACACAGGACAGTTCTTC. Its protein product is CSVGDTGQFF. The rearrangement joins TRBV29-1 to TRBJ2-1; D possibly corresponds to TRBD1 (6 bases). V lost 6 bases to trimming and J lost 13 bases, with 13 bases between them. The CDR3 length is 10 residues. Germline loops: CDR1 SQVTM, CDR2 ANQGSEA.

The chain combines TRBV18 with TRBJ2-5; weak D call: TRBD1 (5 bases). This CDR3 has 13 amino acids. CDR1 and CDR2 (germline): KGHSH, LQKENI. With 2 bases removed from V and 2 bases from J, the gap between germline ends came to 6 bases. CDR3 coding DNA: TGTGCCAGCTCACCAACAGGACAAGAGACCCAGTACTTC. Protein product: CASSPTGQETQYF.

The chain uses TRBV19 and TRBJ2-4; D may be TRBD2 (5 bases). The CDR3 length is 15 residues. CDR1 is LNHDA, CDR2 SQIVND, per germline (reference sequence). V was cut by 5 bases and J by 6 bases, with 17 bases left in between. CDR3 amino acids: CASSAGSGFGNIQYF. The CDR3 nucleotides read TGTGCCAGTAGTGCTGGTTCGGGGTTCGGAAACATTCAGTACTTC.